This TCR beta chain was retrieved from a study of T cell responses to AZD1222 COVID-19 vaccine. The CDR3 consists of 14 residues. The germline CDR1 and CDR2 sequences are SGHKS and YYEKEE (reference sequence). Trimming shortened V by 2 bases and J by 1 base, and 9 bases separated the two germline ends. Sequenced by immunoSEQ multiplex PCR; TCRdb stores in-frame clones only, minus some. The repertoire holds around 140,000 clones, with more than 85% as singletons. Study-level findings and limits: Baseline antibody screening turned up just a handful of seropositive AZD1222 recipients. Close to half of all spike-specific TCRs reportedly target regions of the variants that are unmutated.

For this clone: Its specificity is unknown.

The V call is TRBV5-5, the J call TRBJ1-1; D is undetermined. This TCR was recovered from an adult in good health. This specimen was peripheral blood, taken on day 0 of AZD1222 vaccination. The CDR3 loop reads CASSLRRANTEAFF. DNA for the CDR3: TGTGCCAGCAGCTTACGACGGGCGAACACTGAAGCTTTCTTT.